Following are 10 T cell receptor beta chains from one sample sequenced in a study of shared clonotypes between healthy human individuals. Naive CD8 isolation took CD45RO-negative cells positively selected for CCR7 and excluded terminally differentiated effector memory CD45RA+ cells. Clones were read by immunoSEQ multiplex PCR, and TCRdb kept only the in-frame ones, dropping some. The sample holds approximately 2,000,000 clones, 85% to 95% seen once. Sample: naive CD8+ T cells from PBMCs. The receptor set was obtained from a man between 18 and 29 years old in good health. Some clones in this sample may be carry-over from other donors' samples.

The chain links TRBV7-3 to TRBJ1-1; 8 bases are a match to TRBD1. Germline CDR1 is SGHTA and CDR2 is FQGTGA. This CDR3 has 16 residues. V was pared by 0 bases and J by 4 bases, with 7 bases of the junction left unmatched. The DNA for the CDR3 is TGTGCCAGCAGCTTAACGCTGACAGGGGAGGGCACTGAAGCTTTCTTT. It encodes CASSLTLTGEGTEAFF.

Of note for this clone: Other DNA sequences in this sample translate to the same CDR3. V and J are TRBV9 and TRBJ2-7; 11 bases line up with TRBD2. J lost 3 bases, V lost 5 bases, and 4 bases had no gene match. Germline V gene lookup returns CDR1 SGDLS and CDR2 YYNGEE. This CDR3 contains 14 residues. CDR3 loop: CASSTGTSGYEQYF. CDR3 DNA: TGTGCCAGCAGTACCGGGACTAGCGGCTACGAGCAGTACTTC.

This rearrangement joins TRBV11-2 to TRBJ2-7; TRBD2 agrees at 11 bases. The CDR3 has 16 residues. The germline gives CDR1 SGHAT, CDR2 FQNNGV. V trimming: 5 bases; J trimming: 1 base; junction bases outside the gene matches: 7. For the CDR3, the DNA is TGTGCCAGCAGCAGAGGGACTAGCGGACTATCCTACGAGCAGTACTTC. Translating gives CASSRGTSGLSYEQYF. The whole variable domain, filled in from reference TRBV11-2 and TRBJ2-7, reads EAGVAQSPRYKIIEKRQSVAFWCNPISGHATLYWYQQILGQGPKLLIQFQNNGVVDDSQLPKDRFSAERLKGVDSTLKIQPAKLEDSAVYLCASSRGTSGLSYEQYFGPGTRLTVT.

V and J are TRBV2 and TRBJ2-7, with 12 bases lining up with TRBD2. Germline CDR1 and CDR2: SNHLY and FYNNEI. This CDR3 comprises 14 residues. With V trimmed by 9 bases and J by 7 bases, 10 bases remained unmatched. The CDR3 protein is CASTQTSGRFEQYF. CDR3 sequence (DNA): TGTGCCAGTACACAAACTAGCGGGAGGTTTGAGCAGTACTTC. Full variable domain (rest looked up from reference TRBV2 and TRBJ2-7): EPEVTQTPSHQVTQMGQEVILRCVPISNHLYFYWYRQILGQKVEFLVSFYNNEISEKSEIFDDQFSVERPDGSNFTLKIRSTKLEDSAMYFCASTQTSGRFEQYFGPGTRLTVT.

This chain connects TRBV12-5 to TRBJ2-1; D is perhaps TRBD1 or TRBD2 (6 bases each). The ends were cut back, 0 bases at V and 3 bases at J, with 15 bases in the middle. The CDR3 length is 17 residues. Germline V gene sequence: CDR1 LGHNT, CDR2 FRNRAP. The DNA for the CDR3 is TGTGCTAGTGGTTTGGTACTAGGGGGAGGCCTCTACAATGAGCAGTTCTTC. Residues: CASGLVLGGGLYNEQFF.

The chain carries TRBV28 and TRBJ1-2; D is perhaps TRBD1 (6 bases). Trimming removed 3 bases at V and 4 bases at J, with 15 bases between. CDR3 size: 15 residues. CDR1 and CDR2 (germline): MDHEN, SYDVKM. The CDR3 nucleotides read TGTGCCAGCAGTTTGAGGGGGGGGCGCAGCTATGGCTACACCTTC. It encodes CASSLRGGRSYGYTF.

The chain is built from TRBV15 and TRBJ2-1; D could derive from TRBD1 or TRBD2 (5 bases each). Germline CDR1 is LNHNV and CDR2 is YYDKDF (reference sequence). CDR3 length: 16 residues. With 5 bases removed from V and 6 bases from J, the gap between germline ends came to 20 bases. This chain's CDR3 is CATSWGPPQMSNEQFF. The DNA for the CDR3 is TGTGCCACCAGCTGGGGACCTCCTCAGATGTCCAATGAGCAGTTCTTC. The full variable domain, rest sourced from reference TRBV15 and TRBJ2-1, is DAMVIQNPRYQVTQFGKPVTLSCSQTLNHNVMYWYQQKSSQAPKLLFHYYDKDFNNEADTPDNFQSRRPNTSFCFLDIRSPGLGDTAMYLCATSWGPPQMSNEQFFGPGTRLTVL.

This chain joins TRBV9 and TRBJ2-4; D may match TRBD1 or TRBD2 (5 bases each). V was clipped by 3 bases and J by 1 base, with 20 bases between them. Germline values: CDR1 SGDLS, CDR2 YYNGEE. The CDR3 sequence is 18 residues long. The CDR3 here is CASSAMGWGSNAKNIQYF. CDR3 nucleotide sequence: TGTGCCAGCAGCGCCATGGGCTGGGGGAGTAACGCCAAAAACATTCAGTACTTC.

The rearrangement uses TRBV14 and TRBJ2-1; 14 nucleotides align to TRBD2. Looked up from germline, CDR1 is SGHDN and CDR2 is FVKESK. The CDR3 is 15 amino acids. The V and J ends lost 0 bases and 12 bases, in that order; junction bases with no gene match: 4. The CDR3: CASSQDSTSGRVQFF. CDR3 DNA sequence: TGTGCCAGCAGCCAAGATTCGACTAGCGGGAGGGTGCAGTTCTTC. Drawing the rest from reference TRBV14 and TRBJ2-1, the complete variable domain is EAGVTQFPSHSVIEKGQTVTLRCDPISGHDNLYWYRRVMGKEIKFLLHFVKESKQDESGMPNNRFLAERTGGTYSTLKVQPAELEDSGVYFCASSQDSTSGRVQFFGPGTRLTVL.

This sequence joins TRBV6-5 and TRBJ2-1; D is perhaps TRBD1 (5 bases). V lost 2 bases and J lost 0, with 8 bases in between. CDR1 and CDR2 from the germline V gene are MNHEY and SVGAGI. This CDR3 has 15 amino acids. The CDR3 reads CASSYQGPSYNEQFF. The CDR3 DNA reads TGTGCCAGCAGTTACCAGGGCCCCTCCTACAATGAGCAGTTCTTC.